These 17 T cell receptor beta chains were sequenced from one sample in a study of blood T cell repertoires in COVID-19. The table came from immunoSEQ multiplex PCR; TCRdb's copy has only in-frame clones and leaves some out. The sample lists 380,000 or so clones; over 75% were seen once. Sequences were obtained from PBMCs or T cells enriched from blood (not recorded which). The receptor set was obtained from a woman aged 25 to 39 with acute COVID-19.

V usage is TRBV9 and J usage is TRBJ2-2, with 8 bases matching TRBD1. With V trimmed by 1 base and J by 2 bases, 13 bases remained unmatched. Germline assignment: CDR1 SGDLS and CDR2 YYNGEE. The CDR3 is made up of 19 amino acids. The CDR3 region is CASSVRILPGQVNTGELFF. In DNA, the CDR3 is TGTGCCAGCAGCGTACGTATTCTGCCGGGACAGGTAAACACCGGGGAGCTGTTTTTT.

The V gene is TRBV3-1 (or the pseudogene TRBV3-2), the J gene TRBJ2-7; D might be TRBD2 (6 bases). CDR3 length: 13 amino acids. Trimming cost V 4 bases and J 9 bases, with 16 bases left between them. Germline-derived CDR1 and CDR2 are LGHDT and YNNKEL (reference sequence). The CDR3 spells CASSPSGVTWQYF. Written as DNA, the CDR3 is TGTGCCAGCAGCCCGTCGGGGGTTACTTGGCAGTACTTC.

On this clone itself: A junction end diverges from the germline sequence, so it may reflect a read error. The V and J genes are TRBV4-3 and TRBJ1-2; 9 bases map to TRBD1. This CDR3 has 17 residues. From germline, CDR1 is LGHNA and CDR2 YSLEER. In DNA, the CDR3 is TGCGCCAGCAGCAAAGACGGGACAGGGAAAATTAACTATGGCTACACCTTC. Protein product: CASSKDGTGKINYGYTF.

Notes on this clone: The same CDR3 is also encoded by other DNA sequences in this sample. J is TRBJ2-1 and V is TRBV5-1; 10 bases line up with TRBD1. There are 13 residues in the CDR3. Trimming cost V 4 bases and J 7 bases; bases outside gene matches: 2. Germline loops: CDR1 SGHRS, CDR2 YFSETQ. CDR3 coding DNA: TGCGCCAGCAGCCGGGACAGGGGAAATGAGCAGTTCTTC. It codes for CASSRDRGNEQFF.

The genes are TRBV18 and TRBJ2-2; the D is unclear. V was pared by 0 bases and J by 2 bases, with 19 bases between. The CDR3 spans 19 residues. Germline V gene lookup returns CDR1 KGHSH and CDR2 LQKENI. The CDR3 DNA is TGTGCCAGCTCACCACCGTTAAGTTCCCCAGGTTTTAACACCGGGGAGCTGTTTTTT. Encoded protein: CASSPPLSSPGFNTGELFF.

The chain joins TRBV19 to TRBJ1-2, with D hard to call. Germline CDR1 and CDR2: LNHDA and SQIVND (reference sequence). Trimming took off 8 bases at V and 4 bases at J, with 20 bases between the two ends. The CDR3 contains 15 residues. CDR3 protein: CASVRSPAPTYGYTF. In nucleotides, the CDR3 is TGTGCCAGTGTTAGGAGTCCAGCCCCGACCTATGGCTACACCTTC. The whole variable domain, remainder taken from reference TRBV19 and TRBJ1-2, is DGGITQSPKYLFRKEGQNVTLSCEQNLNHDAMYWYRQDPGQGLRLIYYSQIVNDFQKGDIAEGYSVSREKKESFPLTVTSAQKNPTAFYLCASVRSPAPTYGYTFGSGTRLTVV.

V gene TRBV6-2 or TRBV6-3 combines with J gene TRBJ1-1; tentative D call: TRBD1 (6 bases). Looked up from germline, CDR1 is MNHEY and CDR2 is SVGEGT. This CDR3 comprises 12 residues. Trimming stripped 6 bases from V and 7 bases from J, with 12 bases between. The CDR3 bases are TGTGCCAGCAGCACAGGGATTTTTGAAGCTTTCTTT. It specifies CASSTGIFEAFF.

The chain carries TRBV4-3 and TRBJ1-1; tentatively, D is TRBD1 (6 bases). CDR1 LGHNA and CDR2 YSLEER come from the germline V gene. The V end was cut by 4 bases, the J end by 0 bases, with 15 bases between. This CDR3 spans 16 amino acids. The DNA of the CDR3 is TGCGCCAGCAGCCTTGCCTTGGACAGTTTGAACACTGAAGCTTTCTTT. Protein sequence: CASSLALDSLNTEAFF.

This chain uses TRBV7-9 with TRBJ1-5, with D tentatively TRBD1 (5 bases). Trimming took off 1 base at V and 1 base at J, with 8 bases between the two ends. CDR1 is SEHNR and CDR2 is FQNEAQ in the germline V gene (reference sequence). CDR3 size: 15 residues. The CDR3 here is CASSLEGLSNQPQHF. The DNA for the CDR3 is TGTGCCAGCAGCTTAGAGGGGCTGAGCAATCAGCCCCAGCATTTT.

This clone was detected only once. CDR3 residues: CASSFAGGPYEQYF. CDR3 nucleotide sequence: TGCGCCAGCAGCTTCGCGGGGGGCCCCTACGAGCAGTACTTC. V and J are TRBV5-1 and TRBJ2-7, with TRBD2 identical over 8 bases. Germline V gives CDR1 SGHRS, CDR2 YFSETQ. CDR3 size: 14 residues. V lost 2 bases and J lost 2; bases outside the gene matches: 3.

The chain is built from TRBV24-1 and TRBJ2-1; D might be TRBD2 (6 bases). The V and J ends lost 2 bases and 0 bases respectively, with 13 bases between them. The germline V gene has CDR1 KGHDR and CDR2 SFDVKD. This CDR3 is built from 17 residues. CDR3 DNA: TGTGCCACCAGTGATTCAACTAGCACCTACTCCTACAATGAGCAGTTCTTC. This sequence encodes CATSDSTSTYSYNEQFF.

J is TRBJ1-2 and V is TRBV5-4, with TRBD1 identical over 8 bases. With 7 bases clipped from V and 1 base from J, the junction kept 6 bases outside the gene matches. There are 14 residues in the CDR3. The germline V gene has CDR1 SGHNT and CDR2 YYREEE (reference sequence). CDR3 nucleotides: TGTGCCAGCCGAATACAGGGGGTTAACTATGGCTACACCTTC. This sequence encodes CASRIQGVNYGYTF.

This sequence joins TRBV3-1 (or the pseudogene TRBV3-2) and TRBJ1-2; a possible D gene is TRBD1 (5 bases). The CDR3 consists of 15 residues. Trimming removed 1 base from V and 8 bases from J, with 17 bases in between. CDR1 is LGHDT, CDR2 YNNKEL, per germline (reference sequence). The CDR3 region is CASSQVGSGGKGYTF. The CDR3 coding sequence is TGTGCCAGCAGCCAAGTAGGTTCCGGGGGTAAAGGCTACACCTTC.

The chain recombines TRBV7-8 with TRBJ1-4; TRBD1 matches at 7 bases. The V gene end was trimmed by 2 bases and the J gene end by 7 bases; junction bases not matched to a gene: 7. CDR1 is SGHVS and CDR2 is FQNEAQ in the germline V gene. The CDR3 sequence is 15 residues long. For the CDR3, the DNA is TGTGCCAGCAGCTTATTTGCAGGGGGTCGTGAAAAACTGTTTTTT. Amino acids: CASSLFAGGREKLFF.

V gene TRBV11-2 combines with J gene TRBJ2-3, with 7 bases identical to TRBD2. The germline CDR1 and CDR2 sequences are SGHAT and FQNNGV. V gave up 5 bases and J gave up 1 base; unmatched junction bases: 9. The CDR3 contains 16 residues. The CDR3 DNA reads as TGTGCCAGCAGCCTTCCGGGACTATCGTGCACAGATACGCAGTATTTT. Residues: CASSLPGLSCTDTQYF.

The chain joins TRBV30 to TRBJ1-3; perhaps TRBD1 as D (6 bases). Trimming shortened V by 8 bases and J by 2 bases, and 19 bases separated the two germline ends. Germline V gives CDR1 GTSNPN, CDR2 SVGIG (reference sequence). The CDR3 sequence is 15 residues long. Written as DNA, the CDR3 is TGTGCCGGGTCCACAGGGACCGCGACTGGAAACACCATATATTTT. Its protein product is CAGSTGTATGNTIYF.

The chain combines TRBV6-5 with TRBJ2-3, with TRBD2 identical over 8 bases. There are 15 residues in the CDR3. Germline-derived CDR1 and CDR2 are MNHEY and SVGAGI. V shed 2 bases, J shed 2 bases, and the junction held 3 bases outside the gene matches. CDR3 bases: TGTGCCAGCAGTTACCCTAGCGGGCACACAGATACGCAGTATTTT. Protein: CASSYPSGHTDTQYF.